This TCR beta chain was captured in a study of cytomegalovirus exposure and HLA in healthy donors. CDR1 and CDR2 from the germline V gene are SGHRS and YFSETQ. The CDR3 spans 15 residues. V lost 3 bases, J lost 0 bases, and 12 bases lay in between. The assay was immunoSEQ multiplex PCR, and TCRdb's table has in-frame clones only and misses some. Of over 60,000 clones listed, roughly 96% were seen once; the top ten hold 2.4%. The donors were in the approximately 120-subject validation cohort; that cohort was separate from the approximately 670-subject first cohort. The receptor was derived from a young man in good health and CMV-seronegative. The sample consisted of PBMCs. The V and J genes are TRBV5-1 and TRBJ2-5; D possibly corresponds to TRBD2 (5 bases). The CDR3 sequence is CASSSSSGYQETQYF. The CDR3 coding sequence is TGCGCCAGCAGCTCATCGAGCGGTTACCAAGAGACCCAGTACTTC.